The 8 T cell receptor beta chains listed next were all sequenced from one sample in a study of blood T cell repertoires in COVID-19. The table came from immunoSEQ multiplex PCR; TCRdb's copy has only in-frame clones and leaves some out. Of about 270,000 clones in the sample, roughly nine tenths were seen once. Sequencing was performed on peripheral blood. The receptors originated from a middle-aged man with acute or convalescent COVID-19.

CDR3 in amino acids: CASSKQSGGNTEAFF. The CDR3 DNA is TGTGCCAGTAGTAAGCAGTCCGGGGGGAACACTGAAGCTTTCTTT. The rearrangement links TRBV19 to TRBJ1-1; D perhaps matches TRBD1 (5 bases). The V gene lost 4 bases and the J gene lost 1 base, with 13 bases spanning the gap. The CDR3 extends over 15 amino acids. The germline gives CDR1 LNHDA, CDR2 SQIVND (reference sequence).

Only one count was recorded for this clone. This chain links TRBV7-6 with TRBJ2-3; TRBD2 matches 9 bases. The CDR3 spans 15 residues. V shed 5 bases and J 2 bases; nucleotides not matched to a gene: 5. In germline, CDR1 is SGHVS, CDR2 FNYEAQ. The CDR3 here is CASSTRLAATDTQYF. The CDR3 nucleotides read TGTGCCAGCAGCACCCGACTAGCGGCCACAGATACGCAGTATTTT.

The rearrangement uses TRBV2 and TRBJ2-7, with D tentatively TRBD2 (5 bases). In germline, CDR1 is SNHLY, CDR2 FYNNEI. CDR3 length: 12 residues. The V end was cut by 6 bases, the J end by 3 bases, with 9 bases between. The CDR3 bases are TGTGCCAGCAGGGGAGACATCTACGAGCAGTACTTC. This codes for CASRGDIYEQYF.

The chain recombines TRBV3-1 (or the pseudogene TRBV3-2) with TRBJ2-1, with D perhaps TRBD2 (5 bases). This CDR3 spans 12 amino acids. Germline loops: CDR1 LGHDT, CDR2 YNNKEL (reference sequence). V was trimmed by 5 bases and J by 10 bases, leaving 12 bases between them. CDR3 DNA: TGTGCCAGCAGCAAAGGGAGCCAGGAGCAGTTCTTC. It translates to CASSKGSQEQFF.

The J gene is TRBJ1-4, the V gene TRBV5-6; 8 nucleotides match TRBD1. The V and J ends lost 3 bases and 8 bases, in that order; junction bases with no gene match: 6. The CDR3 contains 14 residues. Germline CDR1 is SGHDT and CDR2 is YYEEEE. For the CDR3, the DNA is TGTGCCAGCAGCTCCGGACAGGGAAACGAAAAACTGTTTTTT. Amino acids: CASSSGQGNEKLFF.

Written as DNA, the CDR3 is TGTGCCAGCAGCCAAGGACTAGCGGGGGCCCTCTACGAGCAGTACTTC. Amino acid sequence: CASSQGLAGALYEQYF. The V call is TRBV14, the J call TRBJ2-7; TRBD2 aligns across 12 bases. V dropped 1 base and J dropped 3; count of bases not matched to a gene: 4. The CDR3 length is 16 residues. Germline lookup yields CDR1 SGHDN and CDR2 FVKESK.

CDR3 DNA: TGTGCCAGCTCACCAAGGACAGGGACGGGGGATGTTTATGGCTACACCTTC. Translated: CASSPRTGTGDVYGYTF. V and J are TRBV18 and TRBJ1-2; 8 positions match TRBD1. This CDR3 comprises 17 residues. After removal of 2 bases from V and 5 bases from J, the junction contained 13 bases not matched to a gene. Germline V CDR1 and CDR2: KGHSH, LQKENI.

On this clone: The sample contains more than one DNA sequence encoding this CDR3. This chain links TRBV5-1 with TRBJ2-7; 7 bases line up with TRBD1. The CDR3 is made up of 14 amino acids. The V gene's germline CDR1 is SGHRS and CDR2 YFSETQ. V trimming: 4 bases; J trimming: 0 bases; junction bases outside the gene matches: 4. CDR3 sequence reads: CASSPGDSSYEQYF. The CDR3 nucleotides are TGCGCCAGCAGCCCCGGGGACAGCTCCTACGAGCAGTACTTC.